The 32 T cell receptor beta chains given below trace back to one sample, sequenced in a study of long-term antiretroviral therapy in people with HIV. A v3.0 immunoSEQ assay was performed at survey level. Using immunoSEQ multiplex PCR, the repertoire was profiled, and TCRdb retains in-frame clones only, with some absent. The sample has tens of thousands of clones; around nine tenths are singletons. The source was unsorted PBMCs, collected 1.8 years after starting antiretroviral therapy. The receptors were gathered from a woman aged 18-30 years with HIV.

This clone was observed once. J is TRBJ1-2 and V is TRBV28, with a tentative D call TRBD1 (5 bases). This CDR3 comprises 12 residues. V lost 3 bases and J 8 bases, leaving 10 bases between the germline ends. Germline CDR1 is MDHEN and CDR2 is SYDVKM. In DNA, the CDR3 is TGTGCCAGCAGTTTCAGGGCTCGGGGCTACACCTTC. Encoded protein: CASSFRARGYTF.

The genes are TRBV28 and TRBJ1-6; D is perhaps TRBD1 (5 bases). Germline CDR1 reads MDHEN; CDR2 reads SYDVKM. The CDR3 is 16 amino acids. Deletions cut 1 base from V and 6 bases from J, with 13 bases between. This CDR3 is CASSLFRVSPNSPLHF. As DNA, the CDR3 is TGTGCCAGCAGTTTATTCAGGGTTTCACCTAATTCACCCCTCCACTTT.

J is TRBJ2-1 and V is TRBV5-4; 10 bases match TRBD2. The germline V gene has CDR1 SGHNT and CDR2 YYREEE (reference sequence). This CDR3 contains 15 residues. The V and J ends lost 4 bases and 7 bases, in that order; junction bases with no gene match: 8. CDR3 region: CASSPGLAEENEQFF. CDR3 coding DNA: TGTGCCAGCAGCCCAGGACTAGCGGAGGAAAATGAGCAGTTCTTC.

V is TRBV11-2 and J is TRBJ2-7; D assignment may be TRBD1 or TRBD2 (5 bases each). Trimming left V 4 bases short and J 2 bases short, with 15 bases between. CDR3 size: 15 residues. CDR1 is SGHAT and CDR2 is FQNNGV in the germline V gene. The CDR3 loop is CASSYSGGDPYEQYF. In DNA form, the CDR3 reads TGTGCCAGCAGCTACAGTGGGGGAGATCCCTACGAGCAGTACTTC.

The chain recombines TRBV6-6 with TRBJ1-1, with a weak D call TRBD1 (5 bases). The germline V and J ends were trimmed by 6 bases and 5 bases, with 13 bases remaining between them. Germline loops: CDR1 MNHNY, CDR2 SVGAGI (reference sequence). There are 13 residues in the CDR3. The DNA for the CDR3 is TGTGCCAGCAGCTTAACCGGGGGAACTGAAGCTTTCTTT. Encoded protein: CASSLTGGTEAFF.

The genes are TRBV5-6 and TRBJ2-1; TRBD2 agrees at 14 bases. Germline CDR1 is SGHDT and CDR2 is YYEEEE. Trimming took 0 bases from V and 15 from J; bases not matched to a gene: 11. This CDR3 has 16 amino acids. The CDR3, as DNA: TGTGCCAGCAGCTTGGAGCCGGGACTAGCGGGAGAGATACTGTTCTTC. The encoded protein is CASSLEPGLAGEILFF.

This sequence joins TRBV21-1 and TRBJ2-7; TRBD1, the table's D call, lacks a check against the DNA. TRBV21-1 represents a pseudogene. The CDR3 has 15 residues. The CDR3 DNA follows: TGTGCCAGCAGCAAATATAGGGGGCTCCAGTACGAGCAGTACTTC. It yields the protein CASSKYRGLQYEQYF.

For this clone: Other nucleotide sequences in the sample specify the same CDR3. The chain is built from TRBV11-2 and TRBJ2-7; 8 positions match TRBD2. In germline, CDR1 is SGHAT, CDR2 FQNNGV. CDR3 length equals 15 residues. Trimming at V came to 0 bases and at J to 3 bases, leaving 4 bases not matched to a gene. The DNA for the CDR3 is TGTGCCAGCAGCTTAGATCCGGGGACTAGCTACGAGCAGTACTTC. Protein: CASSLDPGTSYEQYF.

The chain recombines TRBV7-3 with TRBJ2-3; perhaps TRBD2 as D (5 bases). The CDR3 covers 14 residues. The V end lost 5 bases, the J end lost 2 bases, and 11 bases lay between the germline ends. Germline CDR1 is SGHTA and CDR2 is FQGTGA. The CDR3 here is CASSPGLATDTQYF. CDR3 coding DNA: TGTGCCAGCAGCCCAGGTCTAGCCACAGATACGCAGTATTTT.

The chain's CDR3 is CASSQDTSRSQQYF. For the CDR3, the DNA is TGCGCCAGCAGCCAAGATACCTCGAGAAGCCAGCAGTACTTC. The gene calls are TRBV4-3 and TRBJ2-7; D is unresolved. V was cut by 0 bases and J by 8 bases, with 14 bases left in between. The germline gives CDR1 LGHNA, CDR2 YSLEER. The CDR3 loop spans 14 amino acids.

CDR3 protein: CASSSSVSPDTQYF. The CDR3 nucleotides read TGTGCCAGCAGCTCCAGCGTTTCCCCAGATACGCAGTATTTT. J is TRBJ2-3 and V is TRBV7-6; no reliable D call. This CDR3 region has 14 residues. Germline V gene lookup returns CDR1 SGHVS and CDR2 FNYEAQ. V was pared by 4 bases and J by 4 bases, with 12 bases between.

The rearrangement links TRBV7-2 to TRBJ2-1, with 7 bases fitting TRBD2. Germline V gene data show CDR1 as SGHTA and CDR2 as FQGNSA. CDR3 length: 17 residues. Trimming at V came to 1 base and at J to 10 bases, leaving 16 bases not matched to a gene. CDR3 sequence: CASSLEARSSGLREQFF. The CDR3 DNA follows: TGTGCCAGCAGCTTAGAGGCTAGGTCTAGCGGTCTCAGGGAGCAGTTCTTC.

The gene calls are TRBV29-1 and TRBJ2-5; D is possibly TRBD1 or TRBD2 (5 bases each). The germline V gene encodes CDR1 SQVTM and CDR2 ANQGSEA. The length of the CDR3 is 16 residues. V lost 8 bases to trimming and J lost 4 bases, with 26 bases between them. This CDR3 reads CSSEMMGDRFIETQYF. Written as DNA, the CDR3 is TGCAGCTCCGAAATGATGGGGGACCGTTTTATAGAGACCCAGTACTTC.

CDR3 in amino acids: CASSLPNRGSADTQYF. The CDR3 bases are TGTGCCAGCAGCTTGCCCAACAGGGGTAGCGCAGATACGCAGTATTTT. V gene TRBV5-4 combines with J gene TRBJ2-3, with 7 nucleotides matching TRBD1. The CDR3 is 16 residues long. With V trimmed by 1 base and J by 4 bases, 9 bases remained unmatched. Germline CDR1 SGHNT, CDR2 YYREEE (reference sequence).

The rearrangement links TRBV20-1 to TRBJ2-7, with 7 positions matching TRBD1. V lost 3 bases and J lost 11; bases outside the gene matches: 7. CDR3 length: 11 amino acids. Germline CDR1 DFQATT, CDR2 SNEGSKA (reference sequence). As DNA, the CDR3 is TGCAGTGCTAGCACTCCGGGACAGAAGTACTTC. Translated, it gives CSASTPGQKYF.

The chain links TRBV7-2 to TRBJ2-7; no firm D call. Trimming cost V 7 bases and J 3 bases, with 19 bases left between them. Germline lookup yields CDR1 SGHTA and CDR2 FQGNSA. The CDR3 contains 15 residues. The CDR3 sequence: CASMVLVASSYEQYF. The CDR3 bases are TGTGCCAGCATGGTCCTAGTTGCTTCCAGCTACGAGCAGTACTTC.

The CDR3 nucleotides are TGTGCCAGCAGCTCCTGGACAGGGGCCTACGAGCAGTACTTC. It is translated as CASSSWTGAYEQYF. This chain uses TRBV5-6 with TRBJ2-7; 9 bases agree with TRBD1. CDR1 is SGHDT, CDR2 YYEEEE, per germline. This CDR3 comprises 14 residues. Unmatched junction bases numbered 3, after V lost 3 bases and J lost 2 bases.

This chain uses TRBV9 with TRBJ2-1; D is ambiguous. CDR3 length equals 10 residues. Per germline, CDR1 SGDLS and CDR2 YYNGEE. The germline V and J ends were trimmed by 3 bases and 8 bases, with 3 bases remaining between them. CDR3 amino acids: CASSGDEQFF. The CDR3 DNA reads TGTGCCAGCAGCGGGGATGAGCAGTTCTTC.

The chain uses TRBV6-6 and TRBJ2-2; D possibly corresponds to TRBD1 (6 bases). Germline V lookup: CDR1 MNHNY, CDR2 SVGAGI (reference sequence). V gave up 0 bases and J gave up 5 bases, with 13 bases separating them. The CDR3 has 16 amino acids. The DNA of the CDR3 is TGTGCCAGCAGTTACTCGAACAAGGGGGAAACCGGGGAGCTGTTTTTT. This codes for CASSYSNKGETGELFF.

This chain joins TRBV28 and TRBJ2-7; TRBD1 matches at 8 bases. Germline CDR1 MDHEN, CDR2 SYDVKM. With 7 bases clipped from V and 2 bases from J, the junction kept 10 bases outside the gene matches. The CDR3 length is 15 residues. CDR3 DNA: TGTGCCAGCAACCGAATAGCAGGGGGCCCCTACGAGCAGTACTTC. This sequence encodes CASNRIAGGPYEQYF.

The rearrangement links TRBV29-1 to TRBJ2-3, with TRBD1 matching over 10 bases. This CDR3 comprises 14 residues. Trimming removed 6 bases from V and 2 bases from J; junction bases left unmatched: 5. The germline V gene has CDR1 SQVTM and CDR2 ANQGSEA. CDR3 nucleotide sequence: TGCAGCGTAGCCGGGACAGGGGACACAGATACGCAGTATTTT. Its protein product is CSVAGTGDTDTQYF.

The chain joins TRBV7-9 to TRBJ2-1, with D tentatively TRBD2 (6 bases). Germline CDR1 is SEHNR and CDR2 is FQNEAQ (reference sequence). CDR3 length: 15 residues. Trimming stripped 5 bases from V and 4 bases from J, with 15 bases between. Here the CDR3 reads CASSPPGTSYNEQFF. DNA of the CDR3: TGTGCCAGCAGCCCGCCCGGGACTTCTTACAATGAGCAGTTCTTC.

The chain uses TRBV28 and TRBJ1-4; D unclear. Trimming removed 6 bases from V and 4 bases from J, with 9 bases in between. Germline V gene data show CDR1 as MDHEN and CDR2 as SYDVKM. CDR3 length: 13 amino acids. CDR3 sequence (DNA): TGTGCCAGCAGAGGGCAGCTTAATGAAAAACTGTTTTTT. Its protein is CASRGQLNEKLFF.

In its sample, this clone was seen a few times. J is TRBJ1-5 and V is TRBV2; D is undetermined. This CDR3 is 15 amino acids long. With 5 bases removed from V and 0 bases from J, the gap between germline ends came to 11 bases. Germline-derived CDR1 and CDR2 are SNHLY and FYNNEI. CDR3 residues: CASSPFPGSNQPQHF. In nucleotides, the CDR3 is TGTGCCAGCAGTCCCTTTCCCGGTAGCAATCAGCCCCAGCATTTT.

This rearrangement joins TRBV7-9 to TRBJ1-2; 7 nucleotides agree with TRBD1. CDR1 is SEHNR and CDR2 is FQNEAQ in the germline V gene (reference sequence). This CDR3 spans 16 amino acids. V dropped 4 bases and J dropped 2; count of bases not matched to a gene: 10. Written as DNA, the CDR3 is TGTGCCAGCAGCTCAGACTTTGACAGGGACAACTATGGCTACACCTTC. Translation: CASSSDFDRDNYGYTF.

The gene calls are TRBV9 and TRBJ2-3; no clear D. CDR1 is SGDLS, CDR2 YYNGEE, per germline. V dropped 0 bases and J dropped 5 bases, with 10 bases sitting between them. The CDR3 spans 14 residues. CDR3 sequence reads: CASSVGVMGDTQYF. Here the CDR3 DNA reads TGTGCCAGCAGCGTAGGAGTAATGGGAGATACGCAGTATTTT.

The chain has TRBV11-3 and TRBJ2-1; 12 nucleotides agree with TRBD2. The CDR3 is 17 residues long. The junction had 13 bases not matched to a gene; V was cut back by 3 bases and J by 10 bases. Per the germline V gene, CDR1 is SGHNT and CDR2 is YENEEA. Here the CDR3 reads CASSFRQGLAGGREQFF. CDR3 in DNA: TGTGCCAGCAGCTTTCGACAGGGACTAGCGGGCGGACGGGAGCAGTTCTTC.

This chain connects TRBV11-2 to TRBJ2-5, with D unclear. CDR1 and CDR2 from the germline V gene are SGHAT and FQNNGV. Trimming cost V 4 bases and J 6 bases, with 12 bases left between them. CDR3 length: 13 residues. CDR3 DNA: TGTGCCAGCAGCTCTCTTTTTACGCAGACCCAGTACTTC. Translating it yields CASSSLFTQTQYF.

This sequence joins TRBV6-6 and TRBJ2-7; tentative D call: TRBD2 (6 bases). Trimming took 7 bases from V and 4 from J, leaving 17 bases between them. Germline V gene sequence: CDR1 MNHNY, CDR2 SVGAGI (reference sequence). The CDR3 spans 14 residues. CDR3 loop: CASTPLGTGYEQYF. The CDR3 bases are TGTGCCAGCACCCCTTTGGGGACTGGATACGAGCAGTACTTC.

The V call is TRBV4-2, the J call TRBJ2-2; 12 bases are shared with TRBD2. Germline loops: CDR1 LGHNA, CDR2 YNFKEQ. The CDR3 extends over 18 amino acids. J lost 4 bases, V lost 0 bases, and 6 bases had no gene match. The CDR3 reads CASSQDSSGRAPTGELFF. The CDR3 bases are TGTGCCAGCAGCCAAGATTCTAGCGGGAGGGCCCCCACCGGGGAGCTGTTTTTT.

J is TRBJ2-1 and V is TRBV5-6; 13 nucleotides match TRBD2. Germline V CDR1 and CDR2: SGHDT, YYEEEE. J was trimmed by 2 bases and V by 4 bases; bases with no gene match: 12. The CDR3 contains 19 residues. The CDR3, as DNA: TGTGCCAGCAGCGGGACCGGGACTAGCGGGACCTTCACCTACAATGAGCAGTTCTTC. Encoded protein: CASSGTGTSGTFTYNEQFF.

Only one count was recorded for this clone. The gene calls are TRBV7-3 and TRBJ2-2; D uncertain. Per the germline V gene, CDR1 is SGHTA and CDR2 is FQGTGA. V gave up 5 bases and J gave up 5 bases, with 21 bases separating them. The CDR3 consists of 17 residues. This CDR3 is CASSASLDVGRTGELFF. For the CDR3, the DNA is TGTGCCAGCAGCGCTTCCCTAGACGTCGGACGGACCGGGGAGCTGTTTTTT.